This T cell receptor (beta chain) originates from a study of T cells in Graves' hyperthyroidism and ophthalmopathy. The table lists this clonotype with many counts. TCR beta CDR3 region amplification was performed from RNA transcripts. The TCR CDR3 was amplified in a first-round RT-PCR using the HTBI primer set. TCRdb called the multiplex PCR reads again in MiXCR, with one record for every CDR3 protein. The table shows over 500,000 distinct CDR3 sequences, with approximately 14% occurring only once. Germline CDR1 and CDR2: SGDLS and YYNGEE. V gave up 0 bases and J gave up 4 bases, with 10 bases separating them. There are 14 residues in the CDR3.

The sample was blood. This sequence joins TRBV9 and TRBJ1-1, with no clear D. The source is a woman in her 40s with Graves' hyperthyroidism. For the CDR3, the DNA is TGTGCCAGCAGCGTAGGTACGGGAATCACTGAAGCTTTCTTT. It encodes CASSVGTGITEAFF.